This T cell receptor beta chain was profiled in a study of CD8 T cells in ankylosing spondylitis. General study findings and limits: Some motif variants had been reported before (in reactive arthritis synovial fluid and blood). Fewer than ten highly homologous variants made up a TCR beta motif, and this motif appeared characteristic of ankylosing spondylitis blood. The clones that were linked to disease were reported to be significantly enriched in matched synovial fluid samples from ankylosing spondylitis patients.

Quantitative 5'-RACE with molecular barcodes was used to make the TCR beta libraries. A single record per CDR3 protein comes from TCRdb applying MiXCR to the 5' RACE reads. The sample includes about 540,000 distinct CDR3 sequences, roughly 13% seen only once; the top ten take nearly 7%. This clonotype has only a few counts. Its specificity is unknown. Germline V gives CDR1 KGHDR, CDR2 SFDVKD. Deletions cut 3 bases from V and 5 bases from J, with 12 bases between. This CDR3 has 14 amino acids. The chain combines TRBV24-1 with TRBJ2-5; D gene ambiguous. The sample was blood, either unsorted or a sorted T cell fraction (not recorded which). This clonotype was sampled from a male donor with ankylosing spondylitis. DNA for the CDR3: TGTGCCACCAGTGATAAGGTTGGAATCGAGACCCAGTACTTC. It yields the protein CATSDKVGIETQYF.